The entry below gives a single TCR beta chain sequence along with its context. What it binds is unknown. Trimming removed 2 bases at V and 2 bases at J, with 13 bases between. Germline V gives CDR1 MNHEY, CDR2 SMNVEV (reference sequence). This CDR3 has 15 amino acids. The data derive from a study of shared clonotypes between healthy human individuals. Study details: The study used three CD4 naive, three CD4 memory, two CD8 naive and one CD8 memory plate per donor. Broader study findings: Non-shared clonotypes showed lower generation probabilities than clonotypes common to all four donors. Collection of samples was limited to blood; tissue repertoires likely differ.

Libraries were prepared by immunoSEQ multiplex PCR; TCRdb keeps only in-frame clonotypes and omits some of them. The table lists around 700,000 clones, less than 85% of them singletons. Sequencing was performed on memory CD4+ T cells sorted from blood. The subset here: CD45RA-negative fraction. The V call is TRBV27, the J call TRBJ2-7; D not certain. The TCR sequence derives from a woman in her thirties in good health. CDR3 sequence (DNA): TGTGCCAGCAGTTTAGGTGGTAAAACCCCCTACGAGCAGTACTTC. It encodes CASSLGGKTPYEQYF.